This paragraph reports one T cell receptor (beta chain). Its antigen is currently unknown. Time point specified: week 23, last vaccination. Doses of 300 ug of mutant IDH1 20-mer peptide were given with topical imiquimod. The astrocytomas were IDH1-mutant, ATRX-negative, and WHO grade 3 or 4. Germline V gene lookup returns CDR1 MDHEN and CDR2 SYDVKM. Trimming shortened V by 3 bases and J by 6 bases, and 10 bases separated the two germline ends. The CDR3 is 13 amino acids. The data originate from a study of a mutant IDH1 vaccine in newly diagnosed glioma. Study-level background: Vaccine administration was initiated 4-6 weeks following radiotherapy alone, or with temozolomide cycles. Patients previously underwent radiotherapy, temozolomide, or both, and most underwent both. Treated patients had a mean age of about 37 years and a sex split that was around 60% male and about 40% female.

The assay was immunoSEQ multiplex PCR, and TCRdb's table has in-frame clones only and misses some. The sample lists tens of thousands of clones, almost 85% occurring once. The material was PBMCs, obtained from a glioma patient whose treatment included an IDH1 peptide vaccine. The genes are TRBV28 and TRBJ2-3; no clear D. The receptor comes from a young man with glioma. Some clones in this sample may be carry-over from other donors' samples. The CDR3 DNA reads TGTGCCAGCAGTTTTTTGGAGTCGGATACGCAGTATTTT. Translated: CASSFLESDTQYF. Using reference TRBV28 and TRBJ2-3 for the parts outside the CDR3, the full variable domain is DVKVTQSSRYLVKRTGEKVFLECVQDMDHENMFWYRQDPGLGLRLIYFSYDVKMKEKGDIPEGYSVSREKKERFSLILESASTNQTSMYLCASSFLESDTQYFGPGTRLTVL.